The TCR beta chain described here comes from a study of sequential checkpoint blockade in melanoma. Using immunoSEQ multiplex PCR, the repertoire was profiled, and TCRdb retains in-frame clones only, with some absent. The data hold about 20,000 clones, with 45% to 65% observed a single time. The treatment is: randomized to nivolumab then ipilimumab (arm A) or the reverse (arm B). PBMC sorting kept live CD3+CD8+ cells without CD19 or CD56. The CDR3 sequence is 13 residues long. Deletions cut 6 bases from V and 10 bases from J, with 13 bases between. Germline V gene lookup returns CDR1 LNHDA and CDR2 SQIVND (reference sequence). This clone is medium-sized.

The source was CD8+ T cells sorted from blood (inferred from file names), collected from a patient given nivolumab and ipilimumab in sequence. The origin of this receptor is a human donor with melanoma. The chain combines TRBV19 with TRBJ1-6; tentative D call: TRBD1 (5 bases). The DNA for the CDR3 is TGTGCCAGTAGCCAGGGTGGGAACTCACCCCTCCACTTT. Its protein is CASSQGGNSPLHF.